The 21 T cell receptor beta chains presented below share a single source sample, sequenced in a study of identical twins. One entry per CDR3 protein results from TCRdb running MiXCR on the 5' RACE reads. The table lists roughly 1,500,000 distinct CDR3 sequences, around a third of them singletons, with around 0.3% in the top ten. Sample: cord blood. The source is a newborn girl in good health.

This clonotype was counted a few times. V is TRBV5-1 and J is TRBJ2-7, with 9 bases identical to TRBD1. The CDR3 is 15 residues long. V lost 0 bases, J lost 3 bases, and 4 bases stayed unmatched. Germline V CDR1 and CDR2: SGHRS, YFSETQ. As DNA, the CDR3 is TGCGCCAGCAGCTTGGACGGGACAGGGTACTACGAGCAGTACTTC. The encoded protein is CASSLDGTGYYEQYF.

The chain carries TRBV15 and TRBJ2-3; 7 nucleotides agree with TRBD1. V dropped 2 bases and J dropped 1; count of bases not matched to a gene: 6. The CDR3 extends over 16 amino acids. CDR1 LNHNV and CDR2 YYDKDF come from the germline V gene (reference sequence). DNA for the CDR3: TGTGCCACCAGCAGACAAACCGGGACAGGCACAGATACGCAGTATTTT. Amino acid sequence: CATSRQTGTGTDTQYF. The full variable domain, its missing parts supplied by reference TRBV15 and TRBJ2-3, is DAMVIQNPRYQVTQFGKPVTLSCSQTLNHNVMYWYQQKSSQAPKLLFHYYDKDFNNEADTPDNFQSRRPNTSFCFLDIRSPGLGDTAMYLCATSRQTGTGTDTQYFGPGTRLTVL.

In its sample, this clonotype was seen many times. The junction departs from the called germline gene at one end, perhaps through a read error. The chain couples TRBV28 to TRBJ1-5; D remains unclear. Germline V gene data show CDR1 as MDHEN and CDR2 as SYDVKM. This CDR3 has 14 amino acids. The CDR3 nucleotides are TGCGCCAGCAGCCCACGGGTGAGCAATCAGCCCCAGCATTTT. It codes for CASSPRVSNQPQHF.

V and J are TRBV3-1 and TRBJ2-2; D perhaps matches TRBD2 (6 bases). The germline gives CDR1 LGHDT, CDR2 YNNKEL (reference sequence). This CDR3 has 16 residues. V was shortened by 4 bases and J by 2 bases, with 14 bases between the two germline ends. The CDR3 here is CASSLARLVNTGELFF. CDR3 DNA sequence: TGTGCCAGCAGCCTTGCCCGACTAGTTAACACCGGGGAGCTGTTTTTT.

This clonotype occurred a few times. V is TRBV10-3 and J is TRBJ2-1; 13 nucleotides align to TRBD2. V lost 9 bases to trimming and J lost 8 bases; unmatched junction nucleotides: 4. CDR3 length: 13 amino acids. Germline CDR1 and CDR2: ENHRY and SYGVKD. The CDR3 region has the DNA TGTGCCATTACCGGGACTAGCGGGGATGAGCAGTTCTTC. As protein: CAITGTSGDEQFF.

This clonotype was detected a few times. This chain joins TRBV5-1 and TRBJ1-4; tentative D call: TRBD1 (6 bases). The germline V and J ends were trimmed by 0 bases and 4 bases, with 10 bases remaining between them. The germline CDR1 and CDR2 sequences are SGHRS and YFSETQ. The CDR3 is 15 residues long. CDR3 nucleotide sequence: TGCGCCAGCAGCTTGGCGACAGGCCTTAATGAAAAACTGTTTTTT. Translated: CASSLATGLNEKLFF.

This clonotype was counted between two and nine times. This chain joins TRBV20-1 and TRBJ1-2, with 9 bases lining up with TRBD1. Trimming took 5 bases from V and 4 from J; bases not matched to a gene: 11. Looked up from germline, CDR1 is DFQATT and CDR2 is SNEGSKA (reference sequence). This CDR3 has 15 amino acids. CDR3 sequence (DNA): TGCAGTGCTCGGGACAGGGAGTCAGAGGGCTATGGCTACACCTTC. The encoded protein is CSARDRESEGYGYTF.

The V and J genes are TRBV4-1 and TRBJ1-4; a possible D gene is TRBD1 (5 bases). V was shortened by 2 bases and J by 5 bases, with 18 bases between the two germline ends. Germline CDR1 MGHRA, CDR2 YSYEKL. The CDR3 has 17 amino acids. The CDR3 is CASSQRPGRDQNEKLFF. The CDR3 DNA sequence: TGCGCCAGCAGCCAAAGGCCAGGGAGGGACCAGAATGAAAAACTGTTTTTT.

Here the CDR3 reads CASSFSSGVTNEKLFF. The CDR3, as DNA: TGTGCCAGCAGTTTCTCTTCGGGGGTCACTAATGAAAAACTGTTTTTT. The J gene is TRBJ1-4, the V gene TRBV12-3 or TRBV12-4, with a tentative D call TRBD1 (5 bases). V was cut by 3 bases and J by 2 bases, with 13 bases left in between. The CDR3 is made up of 16 amino acids.

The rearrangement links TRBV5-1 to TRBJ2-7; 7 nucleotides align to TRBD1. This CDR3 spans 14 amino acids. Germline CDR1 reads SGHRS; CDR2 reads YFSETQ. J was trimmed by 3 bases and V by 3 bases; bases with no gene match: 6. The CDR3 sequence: CASSSGTEVYEQYF. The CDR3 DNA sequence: TGCGCCAGCAGCTCCGGGACAGAAGTCTACGAGCAGTACTTC. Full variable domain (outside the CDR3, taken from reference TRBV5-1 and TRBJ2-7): KAGVTQTPRYLIKTRGQQVTLSCSPISGHRSVSWYQQTPGQGLQFLFEYFSETQRNKGNFPGRFSGRQFSNSRSEMNVSTLELGDSALYLCASSSGTEVYEQYFGPGTRLTVT.

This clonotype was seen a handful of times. The CDR3 DNA sequence: TGTGCCAGCAGTGAAGCAAGACAGTGGAGCTCCTACAATGAGCAGTTCTTC. Translation: CASSEARQWSSYNEQFF. J is TRBJ2-1 and V is TRBV6-1; possibly TRBD1 for D (5 bases). Germline V gene lookup returns CDR1 MNHNS and CDR2 SASEGT. Trimming pared 0 bases from V and 0 bases from J, leaving 12 bases between. The CDR3 contains 17 residues.

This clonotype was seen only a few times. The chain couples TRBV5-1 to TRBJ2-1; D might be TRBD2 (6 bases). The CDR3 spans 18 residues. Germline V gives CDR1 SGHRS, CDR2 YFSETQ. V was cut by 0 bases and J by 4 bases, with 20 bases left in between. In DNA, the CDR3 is TGCGCCAGCAGCTTGGGGGGACTGCTATCCCAAAGTTACAATGAGCAGTTCTTC. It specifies CASSLGGLLSQSYNEQFF.

The CDR3 region has the DNA TGTGCCAGCAGCTTAGTTTTCGGGACAGGGAATAATGAGCAGTACTTC. It translates to CASSLVFGTGNNEQYF. This sequence joins TRBV7-6 and TRBJ2-5; 9 positions agree with TRBD1. Germline V lookup: CDR1 SGHVS, CDR2 FNYEAQ. The CDR3 is 16 amino acids. V dropped 1 base and J dropped 11; count of bases not matched to a gene: 14.

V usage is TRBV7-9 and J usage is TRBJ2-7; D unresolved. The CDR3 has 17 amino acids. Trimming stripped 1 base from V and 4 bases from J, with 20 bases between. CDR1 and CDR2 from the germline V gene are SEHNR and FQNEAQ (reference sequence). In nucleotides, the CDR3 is TGTGCCAGCAGCTTAGGTATTCTTTTGGAGACGCCGTACGAGCAGTACTTC. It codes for CASSLGILLETPYEQYF. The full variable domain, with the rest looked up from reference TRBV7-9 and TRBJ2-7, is DTGVSQNPRHKITKRGQNVTFRCDPISEHNRLYWYRQTLGQGPEFLTYFQNEAQLEKSRLLSDRFSAERPKGSFSTLEIQRTEQGDSAMYLCASSLGILLETPYEQYFGPGTRLTVT.

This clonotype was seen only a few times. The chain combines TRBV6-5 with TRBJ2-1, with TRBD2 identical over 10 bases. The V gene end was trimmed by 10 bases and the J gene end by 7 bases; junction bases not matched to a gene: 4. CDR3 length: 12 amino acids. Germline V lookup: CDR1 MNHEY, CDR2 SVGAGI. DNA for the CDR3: TGTGCCACCAGCGGGAGGGGGAATGAGCAGTTCTTC. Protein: CATSGRGNEQFF.

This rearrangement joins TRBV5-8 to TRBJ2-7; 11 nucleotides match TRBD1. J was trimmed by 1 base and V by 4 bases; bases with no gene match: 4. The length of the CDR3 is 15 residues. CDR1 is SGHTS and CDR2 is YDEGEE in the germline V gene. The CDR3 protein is CASSKGQGESYEQYF. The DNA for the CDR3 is TGTGCCAGCAGCAAGGGACAGGGGGAGTCCTACGAGCAGTACTTC. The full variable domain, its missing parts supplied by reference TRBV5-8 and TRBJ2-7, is EAGVTQSPTHLIKTRGQQATLRCSPISGHTSVYWYQQALGLGLQFLLWYDEGEERNRGNFPPRFSGRQFPNYSSELNVNALELEDSALYLCASSKGQGESYEQYFGPGTRLTVT.

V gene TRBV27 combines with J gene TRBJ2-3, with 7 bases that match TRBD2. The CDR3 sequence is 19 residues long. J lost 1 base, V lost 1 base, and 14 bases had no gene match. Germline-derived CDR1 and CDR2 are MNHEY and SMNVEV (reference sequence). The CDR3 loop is CASSLLRGSGRRGTDTQYF. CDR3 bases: TGTGCCAGCAGTTTATTACGCGGGAGCGGACGTCGCGGCACAGATACGCAGTATTTT.

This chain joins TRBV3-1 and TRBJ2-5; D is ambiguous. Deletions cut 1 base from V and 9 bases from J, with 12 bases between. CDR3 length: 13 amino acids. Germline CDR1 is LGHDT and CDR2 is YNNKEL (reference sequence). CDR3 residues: CASSQVATVSQYF. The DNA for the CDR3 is TGTGCCAGCAGCCAAGTGGCCACGGTTTCCCAGTACTTC.

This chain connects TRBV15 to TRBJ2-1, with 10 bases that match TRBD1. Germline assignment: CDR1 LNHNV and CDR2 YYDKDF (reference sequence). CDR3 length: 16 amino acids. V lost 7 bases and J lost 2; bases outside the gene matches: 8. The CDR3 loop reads CATISDRGMPYNEQFF. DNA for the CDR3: TGTGCCACCATATCGGACAGGGGGATGCCCTACAATGAGCAGTTCTTC.

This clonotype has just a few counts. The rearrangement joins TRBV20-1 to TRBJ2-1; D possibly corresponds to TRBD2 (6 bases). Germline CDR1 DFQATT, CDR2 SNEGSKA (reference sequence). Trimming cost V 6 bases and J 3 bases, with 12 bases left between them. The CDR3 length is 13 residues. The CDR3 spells CSASLTSYNEQFF. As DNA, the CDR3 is TGCAGTGCCTCATTGACTAGCTACAATGAGCAGTTCTTC.

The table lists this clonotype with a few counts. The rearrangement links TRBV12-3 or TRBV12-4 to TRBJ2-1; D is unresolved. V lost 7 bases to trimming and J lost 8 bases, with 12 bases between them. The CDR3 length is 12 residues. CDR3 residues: CASTTSGHEQFF. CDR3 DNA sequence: TGTGCCAGCACGACCTCCGGACATGAGCAGTTCTTC.